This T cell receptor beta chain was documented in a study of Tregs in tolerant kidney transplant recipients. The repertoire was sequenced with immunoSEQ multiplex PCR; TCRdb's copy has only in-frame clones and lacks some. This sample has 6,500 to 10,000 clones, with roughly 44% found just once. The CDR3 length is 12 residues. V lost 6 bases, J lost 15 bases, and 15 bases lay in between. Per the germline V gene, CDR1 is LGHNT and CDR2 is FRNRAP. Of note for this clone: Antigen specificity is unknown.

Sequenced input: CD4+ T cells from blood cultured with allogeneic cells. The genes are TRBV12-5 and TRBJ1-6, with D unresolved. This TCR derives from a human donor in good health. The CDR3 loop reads CASGHLPKGLHF. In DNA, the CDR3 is TGTGCTAGTGGCCATCTCCCAAAAGGCCTCCACTTT.